This T cell receptor beta chain originates from a study of blood T cell repertoires in COVID-19. Study context: COVID-19 samples from acute and convalescent phases originated in the United States, Italy and Spain. PBMCs, B-cell-depleted T cells, or T cells provided the cDNA or gDNA that made up the material.

Germline V lookup: CDR1 MNHEY, CDR2 SVGEGT. The CDR3 contains 13 residues. V was pared by 0 bases and J by 4 bases, with 7 bases between. As originally analysed: Estimation of nucleated cell counts relied on the amplification of reference gene primers. Profiling relied on immunoSEQ multiplex PCR, and the TCRdb table lists in-frame clones only, not all of them. V and J calls and clone size come straight from that table; D and trimming were deduced from the DNA. The sample has tens of thousands of clones; 80% to 90% are singletons. This receptor was taken from a man aged 30 to 39 with active or convalescent COVID-19. The sample taken for sequencing was peripheral blood. This chain uses TRBV6-2 or TRBV6-3 with TRBJ2-7; D ambiguous. The CDR3 DNA follows: TGTGCCAGCAGTTACTCCTTGACTTACGAGCAGTACTTC. This translates into CASSYSLTYEQYF.